Presented here are 7 T cell receptor beta chains from one specimen sequenced in a study of beta chain features in type 1 diabetes. The antigens for these receptors are not known. The isolated RNA, all of it, was reverse transcribed, so expressed TCRB transcripts were what got sequenced. Sequenced by immunoSEQ multiplex PCR; TCRdb stores in-frame clones only, minus some. This table has more than 300,000 clones, over 8.5% appearing once. The study, taken as a whole, reports: Moderate yet significant TCRB CDR3 shortening was seen in Type 1 diabetes patients in all four CD4+ subsets.

The material sequenced was central memory CD4+ T cells from blood. These receptors originate from a man aged 30 to 45 with type 1 diabetes.

The rearrangement uses TRBV10-3 and TRBJ2-7; D ambiguous. V lost 10 bases and J 3 bases, leaving 16 bases between the germline ends. From germline, CDR1 is ENHRY and CDR2 SYGVKD. The CDR3 is made up of 13 amino acids. The CDR3 DNA follows: TGTGCCAGCAGAAATCCGGACGGCTACGAGCAGTACTTC. This gives the protein CASRNPDGYEQYF.

In this sample, this clone turned up a few times. This chain links TRBV18 with TRBJ1-1; maybe TRBD1 (5 bases). The ends were cut back, 1 base at V and 0 bases at J, with 9 bases in the middle. Per the germline V gene, CDR1 is KGHSH and CDR2 is LQKENI. This CDR3 contains 15 residues. The CDR3 region has the DNA TGTGCCAGCTCACCACAAGGGACGGTGAACACTGAAGCTTTCTTT. This encodes CASSPQGTVNTEAFF.

This clone has a handful of counts. The chain employs TRBV6-1 and TRBJ2-3, with 7 bases matching TRBD1. Per the germline V gene, CDR1 is MNHNS and CDR2 is SASEGT. This CDR3 is 15 amino acids long. Unmatched junction bases numbered 12, after V lost 6 bases and J lost 6 bases. The CDR3 sequence is CASRPQGVLIDTQYF. CDR3 DNA: TGTGCCAGCAGGCCCCAGGGGGTTCTAATCGATACGCAGTATTTT.

The chain combines TRBV7-9 with TRBJ2-1; D may correspond to TRBD1 or TRBD2 (6 bases each). Germline CDR1 and CDR2: SEHNR and FQNEAQ (reference sequence). The V end was cut by 5 bases, the J end by 6 bases, with 20 bases between. This CDR3 has 16 amino acids. The CDR3 bases are TGTGCCAGCAGCCGATTTGCCGTAAAGGGGGGCAATGAGCAGTTCTTC. It is translated as CASSRFAVKGGNEQFF.

Only one count was recorded for this clone. This sequence joins TRBV28 and TRBJ2-1, with 11 bases lining up with TRBD2. This CDR3 is 16 amino acids long. In germline, CDR1 is MDHEN, CDR2 SYDVKM. J lost 1 base, V lost 5 bases, and 4 bases had no gene match. DNA for the CDR3: TGTGCCAGCAGTCCCGGGACTAGCGGTTCCTACAATGAGCAGTTCTTC. This sequence encodes CASSPGTSGSYNEQFF.

The chain joins TRBV27 to TRBJ2-3, with D possibly being TRBD2 (6 bases). This CDR3 comprises 14 residues. Per the germline V gene, CDR1 is MNHEY and CDR2 is SMNVEV (reference sequence). The V and J ends lost 8 bases and 8 bases respectively, with 20 bases between them. CDR3: CASQPLAMGSTQYF. In DNA form, the CDR3 reads TGTGCCAGCCAACCCCTAGCGATGGGAAGTACGCAGTATTTT.

This chain joins TRBV29-1 and TRBJ1-3; D might be TRBD1 (5 bases). This CDR3 contains 13 residues. Trimming removed 7 bases at V and 2 bases at J, with 12 bases between. CDR1 is SQVTM and CDR2 is ANQGSEA in the germline V gene. CDR3 sequence (DNA): TGCAGCGCTACAACAGGCCCTGGAAACACCATATATTTT. Translated: CSATTGPGNTIYF. Combining the CDR3 with reference TRBV29-1 and TRBJ1-3 gives the whole variable domain SAVISQKPSRDICQRGTSLTIQCQVDSQVTMMFWYRQQPGQSLTLIATANQGSEATYESGFVIDKFPISRPNLTFSTLTVSNMSPEDSSIYLCSATTGPGNTIYFGEGSWLTVV.